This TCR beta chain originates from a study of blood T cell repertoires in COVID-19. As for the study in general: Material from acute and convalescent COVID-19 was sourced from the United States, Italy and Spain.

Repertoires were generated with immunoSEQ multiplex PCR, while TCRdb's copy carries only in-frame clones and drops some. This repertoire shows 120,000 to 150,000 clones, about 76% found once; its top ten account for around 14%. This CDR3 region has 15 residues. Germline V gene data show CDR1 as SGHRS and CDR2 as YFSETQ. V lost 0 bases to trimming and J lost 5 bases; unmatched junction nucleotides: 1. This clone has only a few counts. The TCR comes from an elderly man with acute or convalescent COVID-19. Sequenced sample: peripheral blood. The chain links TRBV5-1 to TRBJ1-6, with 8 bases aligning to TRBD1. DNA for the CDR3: TGCGCCAGCAGCTTGGTGGGACAGGATAATTCACCCCTCCACTTT. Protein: CASSLVGQDNSPLHF.